The 17 T cell receptor beta chains given below trace back to one sample, sequenced in a study of shared clonotypes between healthy human individuals. The method was immunoSEQ multiplex PCR; TCRdb's version includes in-frame clones alone and lacks a portion of them. The data contain fewer than 400,000 clones, about 74% of them singletons. Sequenced: memory CD4+ T cells sorted from blood. As for subset: CD45RA-negative fraction. These receptors came from a man under 40 in good health.

This clone was counted many times. This sequence joins TRBV2 and TRBJ2-1; D not certain. V lost 7 bases and J 5 bases, leaving 12 bases between the germline ends. Germline loops: CDR1 SNHLY, CDR2 FYNNEI. The CDR3 is made up of 13 amino acids. The CDR3 DNA reads as TGTGCCAGCACCCTCGTCTGGGACAATGAGCAGTTCTTC. It codes for CASTLVWDNEQFF.

This clone turned up a few times. This sequence joins TRBV2 and TRBJ2-3, with D perhaps being TRBD1 or TRBD2 (6 bases each). In germline, CDR1 is SNHLY, CDR2 FYNNEI. CDR3 size: 12 residues. The germline V and J ends were trimmed by 2 bases and 14 bases, with 14 bases remaining between them. The CDR3 region is CASSERGVTWYF. In DNA, the CDR3 is TGTGCCAGCAGTGAAAGGGGGGTAACCTGGTATTTT.

This chain connects TRBV2 to TRBJ2-3; tentatively, D is TRBD1 (6 bases). CDR1 is SNHLY and CDR2 is FYNNEI in the germline V gene. The CDR3 length is 14 residues. V lost 1 base, J lost 10 bases, and 15 bases lay in between. CDR3 DNA sequence: TGTGCCAGCAGTGAAGGGGGGCGCCGGGTAGCGCAGTATTTT. This codes for CASSEGGRRVAQYF.

In DNA form, the CDR3 reads TGTGCCAGCAGCACGACGGGACAGAGCACAGATACGCAGTATTTT. Amino acid sequence: CASSTTGQSTDTQYF. The V and J genes are TRBV11-2 and TRBJ2-3; 7 bases align to TRBD1. With 5 bases clipped from V and 0 bases from J, the junction kept 5 bases outside the gene matches. The germline gives CDR1 SGHAT, CDR2 FQNNGV. The CDR3 loop spans 15 amino acids.

V usage is TRBV5-8 and J usage is TRBJ2-7; D perhaps matches TRBD1 (6 bases). The CDR3 loop spans 14 amino acids. Per germline, CDR1 SGHTS and CDR2 YDEGEE. Trimming left V 3 bases short and J 0 bases short, with 10 bases between. CDR3 sequence (DNA): TGTGCCAGCAGCTACGACAGGACCTCCTACGAGCAGTACTTC. Encoded protein: CASSYDRTSYEQYF.

This clone was observed a few times. V gene TRBV5-6 combines with J gene TRBJ2-7, with D perhaps TRBD2 (6 bases). V was cut by 3 bases and J by 6 bases, with 19 bases left in between. This CDR3 spans 15 amino acids. Germline V gives CDR1 SGHDT, CDR2 YYEEEE. The CDR3 loop is CASSYWDRRGGEQYF. The CDR3 DNA sequence: TGTGCCAGCAGCTATTGGGACCGGCGGGGAGGCGAGCAGTACTTC.

This sequence joins TRBV7-6 and TRBJ2-7; tentatively, D is TRBD1 (5 bases). The CDR3 length is 13 residues. Germline CDR1 and CDR2: SGHVS and FNYEAQ. Trimming stripped 1 base from V and 7 bases from J, with 11 bases between. As DNA, the CDR3 is TGTGCCAGCAGCTTAGACAGGTTGGGTGAGCAGTACTTC. Protein: CASSLDRLGEQYF.

This rearrangement joins TRBV5-1 to TRBJ2-3; 9 bases agree with TRBD2. Germline V lookup: CDR1 SGHRS, CDR2 YFSETQ. The CDR3 is 17 residues long. The junction had 8 bases not matched to a gene; V was cut back by 1 base and J by 2 bases. CDR3 residues: CASSLLTSGTTTDTQYF. The CDR3 DNA reads TGCGCCAGCAGCTTGTTGACTAGCGGTACAACCACAGATACGCAGTATTTT. The complete variable domain, with remaining parts taken from reference TRBV5-1 and TRBJ2-3, reads KAGVTQTPRYLIKTRGQQVTLSCSPISGHRSVSWYQQTPGQGLQFLFEYFSETQRNKGNFPGRFSGRQFSNSRSEMNVSTLELGDSALYLCASSLLTSGTTTDTQYFGPGTRLTVL.

The chain uses TRBV5-6 and TRBJ2-5; D unclear. Germline V CDR1 and CDR2: SGHDT, YYEEEE. The CDR3 consists of 14 residues. The V end lost 4 bases, the J end lost 2 bases, and 12 bases lay between the germline ends. The CDR3 here is CASSPGFGQETQYF. The CDR3, as DNA: TGTGCCAGCAGCCCCGGTTTTGGACAAGAGACCCAGTACTTC.

The chain couples TRBV6-1 to TRBJ2-7, with D perhaps TRBD1 or TRBD2 (5 bases each). Germline-derived CDR1 and CDR2 are MNHNS and SASEGT. V was cut by 7 bases and J by 2 bases, with 12 bases left in between. The CDR3 extends over 13 amino acids. The CDR3 coding sequence is TGTGCCAGCACCCGGGACGCCACCTACGAGCAGTACTTC. It codes for CASTRDATYEQYF.

V usage is TRBV10-1 and J usage is TRBJ2-3, with no clear D. Germline V lookup: CDR1 WNHNN, CDR2 SYGVQD (reference sequence). The ends were cut back, 6 bases at V and 4 bases at J, with 8 bases in the middle. The CDR3 runs to 12 residues. CDR3 region: CASRVVPDTQYF. Here the CDR3 DNA reads TGCGCCAGCAGAGTGGTCCCAGATACGCAGTATTTT.

V usage is TRBV7-2 and J usage is TRBJ2-1, with 8 bases lining up with TRBD1. CDR1 SGHTA and CDR2 FQGNSA come from the germline V gene. V gave up 6 bases and J gave up 5 bases; unmatched junction bases: 12. The CDR3 sequence is 16 residues long. CDR3 coding DNA: TGTGCCAGCAGTCACTCAACCGGGACAGGAGACAATGAGCAGTTCTTC. It yields the protein CASSHSTGTGDNEQFF. Full variable domain (missing parts from reference TRBV7-2 and TRBJ2-1): GAGVSQSPSNKVTEKGKDVELRCDPISGHTALYWYRQSLGQGLEFLIYFQGNSAPDKSGLPSDRFSAERTGGSVSTLTIQRTQQEDSAVYLCASSHSTGTGDNEQFFGPGTRLTVL.

This clone appeared once. The chain joins TRBV2 to TRBJ2-3, with TRBD2 identical over 13 bases. The CDR3 extends over 15 amino acids. V shed 6 bases, J shed 4 bases, and the junction held 4 bases outside the gene matches. The germline V gene has CDR1 SNHLY and CDR2 FYNNEI. The CDR3 protein is CASRKLAGGADTQYF. CDR3 DNA: TGTGCCAGCAGGAAACTAGCGGGGGGGGCAGATACGCAGTATTTT.

The chain uses TRBV19 and TRBJ1-3, with D unclear. Between the trimmed V and J ends, which lost 3 bases and 2 bases, there was a span of 8 bases. The CDR3 contains 14 residues. Germline V lookup: CDR1 LNHDA, CDR2 SQIVND (reference sequence). The CDR3 region has the DNA TGTGCCAGTAGTATTGGTAACCCTGGAAACACCATATATTTT. Amino acid sequence: CASSIGNPGNTIYF.

This clone appeared a few times. This chain uses TRBV4-1 with TRBJ2-1; TRBD2 is a possible D gene (5 bases). Per the germline V gene, CDR1 is MGHRA and CDR2 is YSYEKL. V was trimmed by 0 bases and J by 9 bases, leaving 15 bases between them. The CDR3 runs to 15 residues. The CDR3 sequence: CASSQDIRGAIEQFF. CDR3 DNA sequence: TGCGCCAGCAGCCAAGATATACGGGGTGCCATTGAGCAGTTCTTC.

The genes are TRBV5-6 and TRBJ1-1; tentative D call: TRBD1 (5 bases). V lost 5 bases to trimming and J lost 6 bases, with 11 bases between them. CDR1 is SGHDT, CDR2 YYEEEE, per germline. The CDR3 totals 12 residues. CDR3 sequence (DNA): TGTGCCAGCAGGACGAGGGACGCTGAAGCTTTCTTT. Residues: CASRTRDAEAFF.

The chain joins TRBV5-4 to TRBJ2-7, with TRBD1 identical over 7 bases. Unmatched junction bases numbered 12, after V lost 5 bases and J lost 4 bases. The CDR3 runs to 15 residues. Germline V gene lookup returns CDR1 SGHNT and CDR2 YYREEE (reference sequence). CDR3 sequence reads: CASSPTGTAPYEQYF. The DNA of the CDR3 is TGTGCCAGCAGTCCTACCGGGACAGCTCCTTACGAGCAGTACTTC.